This T cell receptor (beta chain) was captured by sequencing in a study of monozygotic twins with inflammatory bowel disease. Findings and limits, study-wide: Support was lacking for any single strong IBD-associated signal or clonotype. T cell subtypes that differed could not be told apart.

TCRdb re-called the 5' RACE reads; every CDR3 protein appears as one record, without DNA. This sample contains approximately 400,000 distinct CDR3 sequences. The CDR3 length is 15 residues. Germline loops: CDR1 DFQATT, CDR2 SNEGSKA (reference sequence). A remark on this clonotype: Its antigen is currently unknown.

The receptor was isolated from a human donor with ulcerative colitis or Crohn's disease, or a healthy co-twin of an affected twin (not recorded which). Sequenced sample: blood. V is TRBV20-1 and J is TRBJ1-5; with no DNA, the TCRdb D assignment of TRBD1 cannot be verified. This CDR3 reads CSASDNRGKKGFQHF.